There are many counts of the clone carrying this T cell receptor beta chain. Its antigen remains unknown. Tagging with unique molecular identifiers was applied to individual cDNA molecules. TCRdb independently ran MiXCR on the 5' RACE reads; one entry per CDR3 protein. The sample lists over 55,000 distinct CDR3 sequences; over 10% were seen once. Germline trimming cut 5 bases from V and 5 bases from J; bases unmatched to any gene: 8. The CDR3 contains 15 residues. Germline V gene lookup returns CDR1 SGHAT and CDR2 FQNNGV. The data originate from a study of early T cells in non-severe SARS-CoV-2 infection. Across the study: The authors sequenced bulk RNA from unsorted whole blood, leaving chains unpaired.

Overall study results and limits: Using VDJdb, the matching emphasized anti-spike CD8 responses while missing private and CD4 specificities.

The sequence derives from an adult who was a healthcare worker with PCR-confirmed SARS-CoV-2 infection or an uninfected control (not recorded which). Sequencing was performed on whole blood. The chain has TRBV11-2 and TRBJ2-7, with 11 nucleotides matching TRBD2. In DNA form, the CDR3 reads TGTGCCAGCAGCCCTGGGCTAGCGGGGGGCGACGAGCAGTACTTC. Its translation: CASSPGLAGGDEQYF.